This T cell receptor (beta chain) came from a study of shared clonotypes between healthy human individuals. Overall study results and limits: Rarefaction showed that sequencing of sorted subsets was incomplete (despite large depth). Sequencing depth was a factor that was expected to affect clonotype sharing among donors.

CD4+ cells were split into CD45RA+ naive and CD45RA-negative memory subsets. For this clone: The antigen is unknown.

Produced via immunoSEQ multiplex PCR; TCRdb's table is partial and in-frame only. The sample contains 2 million to 2.5 million clones, around 95% of which appear only once. Trimming took 5 bases from V and 0 from J, leaving 13 bases between them. The CDR3 consists of 16 residues. Per germline, CDR1 SGHTA and CDR2 FQGNSA. The gene calls are TRBV7-2 and TRBJ1-4; D remains unclear. The sequenced sample consisted of naive CD4+ T cells sorted from blood. As to subset: CD45RA+ positively selected. This sequence originates from a man between 18 and 35 years old in good health. The CDR3 coding sequence is TGTGCCAGCAGCGGGCGGGTCCTTGCAACTAATGAAAAACTGTTTTTT. Translation: CASSGRVLATNEKLFF.